The rows below give T cell receptor beta chains drawn from one sample of a study of blood T cells in healthy people across ages. One entry per CDR3 protein, called by TCRdb with MiXCR from the 5' RACE reads. This sample has roughly 900,000 distinct CDR3 sequences, with under 35% found just once. Specimen: blood. All receptors come from a woman of 80 years or more in good health. Both conserved end residues are part of each CDR3. Fields, in order: CDR3 protein, J gene, CDR3 length, V gene, clone size. A clone size is listed for some rows: how often the clone was seen (once, few, many), or a class if it is expanded.

CASSGDLALQYF,TRBJ2-4,12,TRBV2,many
CSALAENTEAFF,TRBJ1-1,12,TRBV20-1,NA
CAWSGQGRSSTSNYGYTF,TRBJ1-2,18,TRBV30,NA
CASSYSTTNQPQHF,TRBJ1-5,14,TRBV6-2/TRBV6-3,many
CAGSRSWGTDTQYF,TRBJ2-3,14,TRBV11-3,few
CASSQEAVRTAFSYEQYF,TRBJ2-7,18,TRBV4-1,many
CASSYSRGPTNTQYF,TRBJ2-3,15,TRBV6-6,many
CASSSSTRGETQYF,TRBJ2-5,14,TRBV5-1,NA
CASSYTGLGYEQYF,NA,14,TRBV5-1,NA
CASSHSNSGANVLTF,TRBJ2-6,15,TRBV3-1,NA
CASARVGNQPQHF,TRBJ1-5,13,TRBV27,many
CASSLTGRGALPQETQYF,TRBJ2-5,18,TRBV5-1,many
CASSSTGAQETQYF,TRBJ2-5,14,TRBV5-4,many
CASSLDGGIQQTQYF,TRBJ2-5,15,TRBV12-3/TRBV12-4,few
CASSSPGSLSDSPLHF,TRBJ1-6,16,TRBV7-2,many
CASSRGHEKLFF,TRBJ1-4,12,TRBV25-1,NA
CASSSNNPDRGYEQYF,TRBJ2-7,16,TRBV12-3/TRBV12-4,many
CASRGSNQPQHF,TRBJ1-5,12,TRBV12-3/TRBV12-4,many
CASTALGRAGANVLTF,TRBJ2-6,16,TRBV2,many
CASKTGGGTGERFF,TRBJ2-2,14,TRBV6-2/TRBV6-3,NA
CASSITTAAGPRNTQYF,TRBJ2-3,17,TRBV11-3,NA
CASRTRTRNNEQFF,TRBJ2-1,14,TRBV19,NA
CASSPEMNQPQHF,TRBJ1-5,13,TRBV7-2,few
CASDRLAGGPGSYNEQFF,TRBJ2-1,18,TRBV7-8,many
CASSLMKGNYGYTF,TRBJ1-2,14,TRBV7-2,many
CASRGDGYYGYTF,TRBJ1-2,13,TRBV2,many
CASSLGGGAGTEAFF,TRBJ1-1,15,TRBV6-2/TRBV6-3,few
CASSLEAGGARGATYEQYF,TRBJ2-7,19,TRBV7-2,NA
CASSTAGTDTQYF,TRBJ2-3,13,TRBV9,NA
CSARVGGAHNQPQHF,TRBJ1-5,15,TRBV20-1,few
CASRSGDASSYEQYF,TRBJ2-7,15,TRBV6-2/TRBV6-3,many
CSARGLGQGPYEQYF,TRBJ2-7,15,TRBV20-1,many
CASSVAAGNTEAFF,TRBJ1-1,14,TRBV7-9,NA
CASSSNRGRWETQYF,TRBJ2-5,15,TRBV11-2,NA
CASSFSGATGDRPQHF,TRBJ1-5,16,TRBV7-8,few
CASSARTGGGYGYTF,TRBJ1-2,15,TRBV27,NA
CASSSSGDLQETQYF,TRBJ2-5,15,TRBV7-9,NA
CASSSFRAGDRGFYGYTF,TRBJ1-2,18,TRBV27,few
CAWSVLGTPSYYGYTF,TRBJ1-2,16,TRBV30,NA
CASSVVQGADTQYF,TRBJ2-3,14,TRBV9,few
CSVGQGPSNSPLHF,TRBJ1-6,14,TRBV20-1,few
CASSKQGSTEAFF,TRBJ1-1,13,TRBV6-1,NA
CASSLETAARSEQYF,NA,15,TRBV7-2,NA
CSVQGGGNTYEQYF,TRBJ2-7,14,TRBV29-1,once
CASSLQGSNNQPQHF,TRBJ1-5,15,TRBV7-2,many
CSVGARGNEQYF,TRBJ2-7,12,TRBV20-1,NA
CASSQEPGNYGYTF,TRBJ1-2,14,TRBV4-3,many
CASSSPIQGGNEKRFF,TRBJ1-4,16,TRBV7-2,NA
CATRGGYGYTF,TRBJ1-2,11,TRBV6-5,NA
CASSHTTVDNYGYTF,TRBJ1-2,15,TRBV4-2,many
CSARSRHSNQPQHF,TRBJ1-5,14,TRBV20-1,many
CASSLVWDTEAFF,TRBJ1-1,13,TRBV5-1,NA
CATSDDTAGGYNEQFF,TRBJ2-1,16,TRBV24-1,many
CASSHRTSGSGTDTQYF,TRBJ2-3,17,TRBV5-1,NA
CASSQDSGFTGELFF,TRBJ2-2,15,TRBV4-3,NA
CASSKRRGPEPYQPQHF,TRBJ1-5,17,TRBV21-1,NA